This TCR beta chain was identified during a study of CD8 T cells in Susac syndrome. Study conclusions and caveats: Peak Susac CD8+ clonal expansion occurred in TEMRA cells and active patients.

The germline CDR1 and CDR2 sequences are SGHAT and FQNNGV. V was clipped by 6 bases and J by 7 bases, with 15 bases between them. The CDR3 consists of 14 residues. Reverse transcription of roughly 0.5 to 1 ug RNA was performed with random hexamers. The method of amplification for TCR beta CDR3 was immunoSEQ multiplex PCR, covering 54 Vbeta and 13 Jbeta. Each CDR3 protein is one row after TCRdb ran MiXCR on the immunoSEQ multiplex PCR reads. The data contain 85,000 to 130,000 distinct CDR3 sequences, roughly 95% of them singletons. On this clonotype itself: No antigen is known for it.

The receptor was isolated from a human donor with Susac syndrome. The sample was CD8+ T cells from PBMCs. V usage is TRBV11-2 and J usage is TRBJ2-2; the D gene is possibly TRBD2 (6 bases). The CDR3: CASRLEAGLGELFF. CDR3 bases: TGTGCCAGCAGACTAGAGGCGGGGCTCGGGGAGCTGTTTTTT.